The rows below give T cell receptor beta chains drawn from one sample of a study of blood T cell repertoires in COVID-19. Sequenced by immunoSEQ multiplex PCR; TCRdb stores in-frame clones only, minus some. This table has about 29,000 clones, approximately 88% appearing once. The sequenced material came from peripheral blood. All receptors come from a man between 70 and 80 years old with active COVID-19. CDR3s include the opening cysteine and the closing phenylalanine or tryptophan. A D gene is named only where the DNA matches it firmly. The size field is filled for only some rows; it gives once, few, many or a size class.

CDR3 length	clone size	V gene	D gene	J gene	CDR3 protein	CDR3 DNA
14	-	TRBV28	-	TRBJ1-1	CASPPAGVDTEAFF	TGTGCCAGCCCCCCTGCGGGAGTGGACACTGAAGCTTTCTTT
13	-	TRBV27	-	TRBJ2-5	CASSFWGRETQYF	TGTGCCAGCAGTTTTTGGGGGCGGGAGACCCAGTACTTC
16	-	TRBV30	-	TRBJ1-5	CAWSLPRQGLNQPQHF	TGTGCCTGGAGTCTCCCGCGGCAGGGCCTCAATCAGCCCCAGCATTTT
15	-	TRBV5-4	TRBD1	TRBJ1-1	CASSQGDTLNTEAFF	TGTGCCAGCAGCCAGGGGGACACTTTGAACACTGAAGCTTTCTTT
14	-	TRBV28	TRBD1	TRBJ1-6	CASRSTGGGSPLHF	TGTGCCAGCAGGTCGACAGGGGGCGGGTCACCCCTCCACTTT
13	-	TRBV7-2	-	TRBJ1-5	CASSLQADQPQHF	TGTGCCAGCAGCTTACAGGCCGATCAGCCCCAGCATTTT
13	-	TRBV10-3	TRBD1	TRBJ1-6	CARGQAANSPLHF	TGTGCGAGGGGGCAGGCCGCTAATTCACCCCTCCACTTT
14	-	TRBV4-2	TRBD2	TRBJ2-1	CASSPTSGSGEQFF	TGTGCCAGCAGCCCGACTAGCGGCTCGGGGGAGCAGTTCTTC
15	few	TRBV19	-	TRBJ1-3	CASRGGGYTGNTIYF	TGTGCCAGTAGGGGCGGGGGGTATACTGGAAACACCATATATTTT
15	-	TRBV5-5	TRBD1	TRBJ1-4	CASSSTGVTNEKLFF	TGTGCCAGCAGCTCGACAGGGGTGACTAATGAAAAACTGTTTTTT
14	-	TRBV4-1	TRBD1	TRBJ2-7	CASSQVQGSNEQYF	TGCGCCAGCAGCCAGGTACAGGGGTCCAACGAGCAGTACTTC
14	few	TRBV7-3	-	TRBJ2-5	CASSLGAGAETQYF	TGTGCCAGCAGCTTAGGGGCAGGGGCAGAGACCCAGTACTTC
13	once	TRBV19	TRBD1	TRBJ1-6	CASRTGGGSPLHF	TGTGCCAGCCGGACAGGGGGTGGTTCACCCCTCCACTTT
16	-	TRBV5-1	TRBD2	TRBJ2-3	CASSRTSGGRADTQYF	TGCGCCAGCAGCCGGACTAGCGGGGGTAGGGCAGATACGCAGTATTTT
17	-	TRBV19	TRBD1	TRBJ1-5	CASSPGQGIYSNQPQHF	TGTGCCAGTAGTCCGGGACAGGGGATTTATAGCAATCAGCCCCAGCATTTT
13	once	TRBV4-3	-	TRBJ2-7	CASSRTQSYEQYF	TGCGCCAGCAGCCGGACACAATCCTACGAGCAGTACTTC
15	-	TRBV2	-	TRBJ1-2	CASSRLQGSDYGYTF	TGTGCCAGCAGTAGACTACAGGGTAGTGACTATGGCTACACCTTC
12	-	TRBV7-2	TRBD2	TRBJ2-7	CASSNGLGEQYF	TGTGCCAGCAGCAACGGACTAGGCGAGCAGTACTTC
15	once	TRBV4-1	TRBD2	TRBJ2-7	CASSQIVAGGPKQYF	TGCGCCAGCAGCCAAATAGTAGCGGGGGGGCCCAAGCAGTACTTC
14	-	TRBV7-2	-	TRBJ2-1	CASSAGGAYNEQFF	TGTGCCAGCAGCGCAGGAGGGGCCTACAATGAGCAGTTCTTC
16	-	TRBV5-4	TRBD2	TRBJ2-5	CASSLPSGGRRETQYF	TGTGCCAGCAGCTTACCTAGCGGGGGCCGGAGAGAGACCCAGTACTTC
15	-	TRBV7-3	TRBD2	TRBJ2-1	CASSSLAGGLNEQFF	TGTGCCAGCAGCTCCCTAGCGGGGGGGCTGAATGAGCAGTTCTTC
15	-	TRBV5-1	-	TRBJ2-3	CASRLQGYSTDTQYF	TGCGCCAGCAGATTACAGGGCTACAGCACAGATACGCAGTATTTT
14	-	TRBV5-4	-	TRBJ1-1	CASRKTGGNTEAFF	TGTGCCAGCAGGAAGACGGGGGGAAACACTGAAGCTTTCTTT
16	once	TRBV5-4	TRBD2	TRBJ2-4	CASSTTSGGFKNIQYF	TGTGCCAGCAGCACAACTAGCGGGGGGTTCAAAAACATTCAGTACTTC
15	-	TRBV5-4	-	TRBJ1-6	CASSLDGVLGSPLHF	TGTGCCAGCAGCTTGGACGGGGTATTGGGTTCACCCCTCCACTTT
14	-	TRBV3-1/TRBV3-2	-	TRBJ1-5	CASSQGLIYQPQHF	TGTGCCAGCAGCCAAGGTTTAATTTATCAGCCCCAGCATTTT